This T cell receptor beta chain was identified during a study of T cell clonality in common variable immunodeficiency. Study results and limitations: Authors noted CVID clonality's cause needs subpopulation repertoire sequencing.

The V gene end was trimmed by 3 bases and the J gene end by 3 bases; junction bases not matched to a gene: 3. Germline CDR1 and CDR2: MNHNS and SASEGT. There are 15 residues in the CDR3. About this clone itself: Its antigen is currently unknown. Read coverage stops 3 residues before the CDR3 terminus; the germline J gene supplies the remainder.

Using immunoSEQ multiplex PCR, the repertoire was profiled, and TCRdb retains in-frame clones only, with some absent. The specimen gives tens of thousands of clones without singletons; the ten biggest hold approximately 4%. Sequencing was carried out using peripheral blood mononuclear cells. This receptor was identified in a person aged 18-69 years in good health. The V and J genes are TRBV6-1 and TRBJ2-3; TRBD2 aligns across 10 bases. The sequenced CDR3 bases are TGTGCCAGCAGTGAGCCTAGCGGGGGAACAGATACG. Protein product: CASSEPSGGTDT. The whole CDR3 reads CASSEPSGGTDTQYF.